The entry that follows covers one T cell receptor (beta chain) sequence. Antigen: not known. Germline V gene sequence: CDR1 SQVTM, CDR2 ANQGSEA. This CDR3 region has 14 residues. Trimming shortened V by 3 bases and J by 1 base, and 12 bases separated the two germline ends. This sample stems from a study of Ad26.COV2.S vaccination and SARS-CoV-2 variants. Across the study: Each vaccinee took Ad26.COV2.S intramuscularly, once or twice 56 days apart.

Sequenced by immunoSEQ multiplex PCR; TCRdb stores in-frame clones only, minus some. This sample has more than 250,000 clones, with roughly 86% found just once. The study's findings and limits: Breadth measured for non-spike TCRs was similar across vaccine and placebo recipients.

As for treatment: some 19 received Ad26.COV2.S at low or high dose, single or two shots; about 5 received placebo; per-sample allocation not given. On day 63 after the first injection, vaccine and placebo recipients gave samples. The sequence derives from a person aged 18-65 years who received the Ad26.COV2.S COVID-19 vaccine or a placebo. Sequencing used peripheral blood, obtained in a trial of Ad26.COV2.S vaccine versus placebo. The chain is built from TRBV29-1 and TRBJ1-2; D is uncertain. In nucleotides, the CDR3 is TGCAGCGTTGACGTCGGCAGTCTTAACTATGGCTACACCTTC. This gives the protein CSVDVGSLNYGYTF.